Below, one TCR beta chain is given with its context. Assay used: immunoSEQ multiplex PCR; TCRdb lists only in-frame clones, some missing. Here the sample spans a few hundred thousand clones, around 89% being singletons. The CDR3 consists of 13 residues. V was shortened by 7 bases and J by 2 bases, with 11 bases between the two germline ends. This sample stems from a study of blood T cell repertoires in COVID-19. In the study overall: Samples came from the United States, Italy and Spain, spanning acute and convalescent COVID-19.

The chain uses TRBV12-3 or TRBV12-4 and TRBJ1-2; D is possibly TRBD1 (5 bases). This sequence originates from a woman in her sixties with acute or convalescent COVID-19. Source material: peripheral blood. In DNA form, the CDR3 reads TGTGCCAGCATCTTGTCAGGGAACTATGGCTACACCTTC. Protein sequence: CASILSGNYGYTF.